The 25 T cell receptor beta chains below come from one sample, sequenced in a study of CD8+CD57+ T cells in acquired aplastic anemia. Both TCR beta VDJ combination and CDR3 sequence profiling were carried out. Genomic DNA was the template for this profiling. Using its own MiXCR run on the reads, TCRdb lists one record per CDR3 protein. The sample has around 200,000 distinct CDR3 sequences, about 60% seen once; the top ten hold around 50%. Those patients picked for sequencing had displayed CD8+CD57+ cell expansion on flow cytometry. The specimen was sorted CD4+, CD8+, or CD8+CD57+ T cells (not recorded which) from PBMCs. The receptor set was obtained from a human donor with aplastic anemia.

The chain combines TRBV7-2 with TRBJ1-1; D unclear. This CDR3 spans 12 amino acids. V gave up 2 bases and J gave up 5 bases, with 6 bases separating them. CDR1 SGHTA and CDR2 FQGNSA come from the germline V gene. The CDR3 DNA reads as TGTGCCAGCAGCTTACGCGCGACTGAAGCTTTCTTT. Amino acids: CASSLRATEAFF.

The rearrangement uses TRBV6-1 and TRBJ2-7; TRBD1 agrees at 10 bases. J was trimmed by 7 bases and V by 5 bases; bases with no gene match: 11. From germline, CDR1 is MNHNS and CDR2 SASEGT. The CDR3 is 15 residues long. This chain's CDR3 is CASSSGTGEVHEQYF. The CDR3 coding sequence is TGTGCCAGCAGTTCCGGGACAGGGGAGGTTCATGAGCAGTACTTC.

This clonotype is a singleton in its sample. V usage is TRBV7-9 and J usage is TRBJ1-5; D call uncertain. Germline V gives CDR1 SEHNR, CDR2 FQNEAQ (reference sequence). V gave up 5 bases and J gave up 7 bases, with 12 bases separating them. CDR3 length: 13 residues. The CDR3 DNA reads TGTGCCAGCAGCGGAGGGCCCCGCCAGCCCCAGCATTTT. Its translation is CASSGGPRQPQHF.

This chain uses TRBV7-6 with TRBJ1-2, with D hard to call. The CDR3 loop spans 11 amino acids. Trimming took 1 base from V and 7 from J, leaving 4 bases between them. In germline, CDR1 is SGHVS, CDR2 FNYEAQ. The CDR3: CASSLETGYTF. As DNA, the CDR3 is TGTGCCAGCAGCTTAGAAACTGGCTACACCTTC.

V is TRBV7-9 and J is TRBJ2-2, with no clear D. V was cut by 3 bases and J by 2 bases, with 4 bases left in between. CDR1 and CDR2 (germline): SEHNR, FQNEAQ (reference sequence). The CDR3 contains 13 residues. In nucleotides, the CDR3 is TGTGCCAGCAGCTTTTTTAACACCGGGGAGCTGTTTTTT. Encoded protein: CASSFFNTGELFF.

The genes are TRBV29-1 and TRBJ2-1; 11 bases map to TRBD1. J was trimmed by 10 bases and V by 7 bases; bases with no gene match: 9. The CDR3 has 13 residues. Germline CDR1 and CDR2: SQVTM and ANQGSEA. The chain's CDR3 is CSGDRGVRGEQFF. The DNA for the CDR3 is TGCAGCGGGGACAGGGGGGTGAGGGGGGAGCAGTTCTTC.

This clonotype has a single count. In DNA form, the CDR3 reads TGTGCCACCCTCTCCGGGACAGGGGACCACGAGCAGTACTTC. It yields the protein CATLSGTGDHEQYF. The chain carries TRBV12-3 or TRBV12-4 and TRBJ2-7; 10 nucleotides match TRBD1. V shed 10 bases and J 5 bases; nucleotides not matched to a gene: 11. This CDR3 region has 14 residues.

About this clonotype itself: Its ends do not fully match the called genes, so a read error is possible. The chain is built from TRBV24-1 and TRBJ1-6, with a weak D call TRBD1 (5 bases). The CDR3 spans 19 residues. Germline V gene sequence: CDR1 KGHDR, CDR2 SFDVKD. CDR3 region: CATRPIRGGADPYYSPLHF. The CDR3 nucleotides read TGTGCCACCAGACCCATCCGTGGTGGGGCTGACCCCTATTATTCACCCCTCCACTTT.

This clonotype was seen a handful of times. The CDR3 sequence: CASSSSVGGSQETQYF. The CDR3 region has the DNA TGTGCCAGCAGCTCGTCAGTCGGGGGGTCCCAAGAGACCCAGTACTTC. This rearrangement joins TRBV7-3 to TRBJ2-5, with 7 bases identical to TRBD2. The trim removed 4 bases at V and 1 base at J, leaving 9 bases unmatched. This CDR3 is built from 16 residues. The germline V gene encodes CDR1 SGHTA and CDR2 FQGTGA.

The CDR3 DNA reads as TGTGCCAGCAGCCAGGAAGATTTCACCGGGGAGCTGTTTTTT. As protein: CASSQEDFTGELFF. This chain links TRBV14 with TRBJ2-2; D is unclear. The ends were cut back, 3 bases at V and 4 bases at J, with 9 bases in the middle. CDR3 length: 14 amino acids. The germline gives CDR1 SGHDN, CDR2 FVKESK.

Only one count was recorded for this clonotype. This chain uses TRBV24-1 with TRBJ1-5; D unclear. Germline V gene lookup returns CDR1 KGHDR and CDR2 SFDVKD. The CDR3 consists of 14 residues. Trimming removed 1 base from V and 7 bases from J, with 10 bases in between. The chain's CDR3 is CATSDFTLSQPQHF. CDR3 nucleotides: TGTGCCACCAGTGATTTTACACTAAGCCAGCCCCAGCATTTT.

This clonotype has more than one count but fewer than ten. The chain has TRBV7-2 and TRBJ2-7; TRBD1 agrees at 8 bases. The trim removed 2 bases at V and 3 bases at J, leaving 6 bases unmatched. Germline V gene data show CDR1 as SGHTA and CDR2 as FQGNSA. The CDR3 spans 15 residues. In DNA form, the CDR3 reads TGTGCCAGCAGCTTAATGGACAGGGCTTACTACGAGCAGTACTTC. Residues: CASSLMDRAYYEQYF.

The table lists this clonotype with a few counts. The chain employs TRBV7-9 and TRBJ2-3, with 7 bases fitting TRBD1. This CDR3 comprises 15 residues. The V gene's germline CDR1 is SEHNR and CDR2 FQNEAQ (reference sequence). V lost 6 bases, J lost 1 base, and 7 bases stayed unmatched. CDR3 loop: CASSSRQGRTDTQYF. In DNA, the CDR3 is TGTGCCAGCAGTTCGCGACAGGGACGCACAGATACGCAGTATTTT.

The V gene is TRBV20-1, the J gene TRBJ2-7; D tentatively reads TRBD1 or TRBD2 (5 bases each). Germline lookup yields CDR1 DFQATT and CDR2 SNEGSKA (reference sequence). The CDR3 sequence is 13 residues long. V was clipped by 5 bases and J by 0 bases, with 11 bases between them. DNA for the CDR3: TGCAGTGCTTACAGGAGGAGCTCCTACGAGCAGTACTTC. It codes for CSAYRRSSYEQYF.

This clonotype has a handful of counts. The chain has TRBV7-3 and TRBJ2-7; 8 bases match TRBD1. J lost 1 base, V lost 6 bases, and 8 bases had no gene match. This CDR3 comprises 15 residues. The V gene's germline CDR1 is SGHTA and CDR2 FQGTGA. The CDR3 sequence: CASRFRDRSSYEQYF. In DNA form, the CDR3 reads TGTGCCAGCAGGTTCAGGGACAGGTCGTCCTACGAGCAGTACTTC.

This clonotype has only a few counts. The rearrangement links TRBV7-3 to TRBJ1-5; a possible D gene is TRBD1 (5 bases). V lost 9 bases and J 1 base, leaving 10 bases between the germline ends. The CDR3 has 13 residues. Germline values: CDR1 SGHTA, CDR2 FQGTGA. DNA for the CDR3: TGTGCCAGTTCTCCAGGGAGCAATCAGCCCCAGCATTTT. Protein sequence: CASSPGSNQPQHF.

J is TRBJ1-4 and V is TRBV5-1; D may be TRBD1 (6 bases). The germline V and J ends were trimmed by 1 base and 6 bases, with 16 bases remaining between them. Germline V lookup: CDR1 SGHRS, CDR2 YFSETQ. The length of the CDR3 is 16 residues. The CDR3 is CASSLLGAGRDEKLFF. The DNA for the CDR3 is TGCGCCAGCAGCTTGTTGGGGGCAGGGAGGGATGAAAAACTGTTTTTT.

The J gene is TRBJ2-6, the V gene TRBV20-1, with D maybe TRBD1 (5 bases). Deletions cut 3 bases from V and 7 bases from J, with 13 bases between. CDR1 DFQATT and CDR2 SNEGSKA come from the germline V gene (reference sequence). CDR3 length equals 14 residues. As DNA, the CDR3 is TGCAGTGCTAGGGGCCCGTGGGGCGCCAACGTCCTGACTTTC. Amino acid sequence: CSARGPWGANVLTF.

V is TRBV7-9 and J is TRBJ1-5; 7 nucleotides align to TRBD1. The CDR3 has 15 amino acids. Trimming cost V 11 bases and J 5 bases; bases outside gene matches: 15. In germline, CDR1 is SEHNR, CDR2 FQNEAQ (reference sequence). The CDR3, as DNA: TGTGCCGGGGGTCCAGACGGTACAGGGGATCAGCCCCAGCATTTT. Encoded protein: CAGGPDGTGDQPQHF.

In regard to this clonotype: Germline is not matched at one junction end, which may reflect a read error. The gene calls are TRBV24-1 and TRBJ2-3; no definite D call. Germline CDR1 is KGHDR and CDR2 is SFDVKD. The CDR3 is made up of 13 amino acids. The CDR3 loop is CAISELGTDTQYF. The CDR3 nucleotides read TGTGCCATCAGTGAGCTGGGCACAGATACGCAGTATTTT.

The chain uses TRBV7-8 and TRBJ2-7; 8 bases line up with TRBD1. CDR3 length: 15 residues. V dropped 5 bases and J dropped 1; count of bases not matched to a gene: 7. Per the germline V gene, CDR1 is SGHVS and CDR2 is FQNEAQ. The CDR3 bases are TGTGCCAGCAGCCTCGGGACAGGTGTATCCTACGAGCAGTACTTC. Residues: CASSLGTGVSYEQYF.

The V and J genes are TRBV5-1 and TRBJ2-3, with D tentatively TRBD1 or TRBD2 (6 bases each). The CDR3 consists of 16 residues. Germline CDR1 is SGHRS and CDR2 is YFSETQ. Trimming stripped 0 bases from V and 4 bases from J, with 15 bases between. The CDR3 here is CASSLEGGSNADTQYF. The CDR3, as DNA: TGCGCCAGCAGCTTGGAGGGGGGAAGTAACGCAGATACGCAGTATTTT.

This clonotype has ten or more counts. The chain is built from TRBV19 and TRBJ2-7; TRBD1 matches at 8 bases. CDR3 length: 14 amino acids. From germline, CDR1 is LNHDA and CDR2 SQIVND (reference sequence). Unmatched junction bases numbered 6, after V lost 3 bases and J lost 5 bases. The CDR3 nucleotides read TGTGCCAGTAGTATCTCAGGGGGCGAAGACGAGCAGTACTTC. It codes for CASSISGGEDEQYF.

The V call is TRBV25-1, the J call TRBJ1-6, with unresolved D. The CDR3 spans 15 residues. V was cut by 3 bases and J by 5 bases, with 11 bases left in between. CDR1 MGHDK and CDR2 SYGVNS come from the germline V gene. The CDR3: CASSDIVGNNSPLHF. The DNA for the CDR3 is TGTGCCAGCAGTGATATTGTGGGGAATAATTCACCCCTCCACTTT.

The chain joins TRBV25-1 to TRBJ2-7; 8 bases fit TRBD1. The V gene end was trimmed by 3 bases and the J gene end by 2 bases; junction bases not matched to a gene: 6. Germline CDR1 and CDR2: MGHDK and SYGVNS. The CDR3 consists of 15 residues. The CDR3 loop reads CASSDGDRKTYEQYF. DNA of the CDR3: TGTGCCAGCAGTGATGGGGACAGGAAGACCTACGAGCAGTACTTC.